Shown below are 12 T cell receptor beta chains from a single sample sequenced in a study of shared clonotypes between healthy human individuals (TCRdb year 2020). The protocol used for the library was the immunoSEQ multiplex PCR assay. TCRdb took over this immuneACCESS table, retaining in-frame rearrangements with V and J assigned. Such tables are incomplete; in checked studies, under half of the missing clones stem from an unresolved V gene, and the remainder is unexplained. This sample gives over a million clones in total; around 74% of them show up just once. Jointly, the top ten make up about 1.5% of the sample. The sample consisted of memory CD4+ T cells sorted from blood. Explained via the paper, the cell subset or site label denotes: CD45RA-negative fraction. These receptor sequences come from a man younger than 35 in good health.

CDR3 loop: CASSRGPSQPQHF. The CDR3 DNA reads TGTGCCAGCAGCCGGGGACCGAGTCAGCCCCAGCATTTT. This chain connects TRBV13 to TRBJ1-5; D possibly corresponds to TRBD1 (5 bases). Trimming cost V 5 bases and J 6 bases, with 11 bases left between them. The CDR3 length is 13 residues. Germline V gives CDR1 PRHDT, CDR2 FYEKMQ (reference sequence).

This sequence joins TRBV6-5 and TRBJ2-7; tentative D call: TRBD2 (6 bases). Germline V CDR1 and CDR2: MNHEY, SVGAGI. Deletions cut 2 bases from V and 2 bases from J, with 13 bases between. The CDR3 is 15 residues long. The DNA of the CDR3 is TGTGCCAGCAGTTACAAGGGAGGAGGAACCTACGAGCAGTACTTC. Translating gives CASSYKGGGTYEQYF.

The gene calls are TRBV6-6 and TRBJ2-7, with 8 bases matching TRBD1. This CDR3 region has 14 residues. Trimming at V came to 4 bases and at J to 2 bases, leaving 4 bases not matched to a gene. CDR1 is MNHNY, CDR2 SVGAGI, per germline (reference sequence). The CDR3 DNA follows: TGTGCCAGCAGTTGGGACAGGTCAGCCTACGAGCAGTACTTC. This gives the protein CASSWDRSAYEQYF.

This chain connects TRBV7-8 to TRBJ2-2; 9 bases match TRBD2. Germline V gene sequence: CDR1 SGHVS, CDR2 FQNEAQ. V trimming: 3 bases; J trimming: 5 bases; junction bases outside the gene matches: 13. This CDR3 spans 18 amino acids. Written as DNA, the CDR3 is TGTGCCAGCAGCTTCCACGACCGACCGGGACTAGCTACCGGGGAGCTGTTTTTT. Amino acids: CASSFHDRPGLATGELFF.

CDR3 DNA: TGTGCCAGCAGCTTAGCAGCGGGAACGGCAGATACGCAGTATTTT. Translated: CASSLAAGTADTQYF. V gene TRBV7-2 combines with J gene TRBJ2-3, with 7 nucleotides matching TRBD2. The CDR3 is made up of 15 amino acids. Germline CDR1 SGHTA, CDR2 FQGNSA. The ends lost 0 bases at V and 4 bases at J; junction bases unmatched: 4.

This chain joins TRBV6-4 and TRBJ2-2, with TRBD2 identical over 12 bases. The CDR3 loop spans 15 amino acids. The V segment lost 6 bases and the J segment 3 bases; nucleotides outside the gene matches: 2. Germline V gives CDR1 MRHNA, CDR2 SNTAGT. CDR3 DNA sequence: TGTGCCAGCAGCACTAGCGGGGGGCACACCGGGGAGCTGTTTTTT. It yields the protein CASSTSGGHTGELFF.

V gene TRBV2 combines with J gene TRBJ2-2; 12 nucleotides line up with TRBD2. V was pared by 7 bases and J by 5 bases, with 5 bases of the junction left unmatched. The CDR3 extends over 15 amino acids. CDR1 is SNHLY, CDR2 FYNNEI, per germline. CDR3 in amino acids: CASIGLAGGTGELFF. The CDR3 DNA follows: TGTGCCAGCATTGGGCTAGCGGGGGGGACCGGGGAGCTGTTTTTT.

This chain links TRBV30 with TRBJ2-7; D is tentatively TRBD1 or TRBD2 (6 bases each). The CDR3 covers 14 residues. V was cut by 3 bases and J by 3 bases, with 15 bases left in between. The V gene's germline CDR1 is GTSNPN and CDR2 SVGIG (reference sequence). CDR3 nucleotides: TGTGCCTGGAGATTTAGCGGACAGAGCTACGAGCAGTACTTC. Encoded protein: CAWRFSGQSYEQYF.

As concerns this clone: The sample holds other DNA sequences that translate to the same CDR3. The chain employs TRBV5-1 and TRBJ2-6, with a tentative D call TRBD1 (5 bases). CDR3 length: 16 residues. V lost 4 bases to trimming and J lost 0 bases, with 11 bases between them. CDR1 is SGHRS, CDR2 YFSETQ, per germline. CDR3 in DNA: TGCGCCAGCAGCCCCTCAGGGTCCTCTGGGGCCAACGTCCTGACTTTC. Amino acid sequence: CASSPSGSSGANVLTF.

The chain recombines TRBV7-2 with TRBJ2-7, with D possibly being TRBD1 (7 bases). In germline, CDR1 is SGHTA, CDR2 FQGNSA. CDR3 length: 13 residues. Deletions cut 5 bases from V and 6 bases from J, with 14 bases between. Here the CDR3 reads CASSPAGGLEQYF. In DNA, the CDR3 is TGTGCCAGCAGCCCCGCAGGGGGGCTCGAGCAGTACTTC.

DNA for the CDR3: TGTGCCAGCTCACCATCGCCTGAGACGAGCTCCTATAATTCACCCCTCCACTTT. Translation: CASSPSPETSSYNSPLHF. The genes are TRBV18 and TRBJ1-6; no clear D. The CDR3 is 18 amino acids. Trimming left V 2 bases short and J 0 bases short, with 14 bases between. Germline CDR1 KGHSH, CDR2 LQKENI.

The chain links TRBV2 to TRBJ2-7, with TRBD1 identical over 7 bases. The J segment lost 6 bases and the V segment lost 4 bases, leaving 3 bases of the junction unmatched. The CDR3 runs to 12 residues. The germline CDR1 and CDR2 sequences are SNHLY and FYNNEI. CDR3 in amino acids: CASSGDSGEQYF. The CDR3 DNA reads TGTGCCAGCAGTGGGGACAGTGGCGAGCAGTACTTC.